These 6 T cell receptor beta chains were sequenced from one sample in a study of control samples from healthy donors and cancer patients. Produced via immunoSEQ multiplex PCR; TCRdb's table is partial and in-frame only. Seen here are some 78,000 clones, about 88% observed once, and the top ten hold 6.5% to 8%. The sample comprised blood. These receptors originate from a woman aged 55-69 years in good health.

The rearrangement uses TRBV6-6 and TRBJ1-1; 7 nucleotides agree with TRBD1. V lost 1 base to trimming and J lost 1 base; unmatched junction nucleotides: 3. Germline lookup yields CDR1 MNHNY and CDR2 SVGAGI (reference sequence). There are 15 residues in the CDR3. The CDR3 nucleotides read TGTGCCAGCAGTTACTACAGGGGTTCGAACACTGAAGCTTTCTTT. It is translated as CASSYYRGSNTEAFF.

Here the CDR3 reads CASSMDSTYEQYF. The CDR3 DNA sequence: TGTGCCAGCAGTATGGACAGCACCTACGAGCAGTACTTC. This chain connects TRBV27 to TRBJ2-7; D might be TRBD1 (6 bases). Germline loops: CDR1 MNHEY, CDR2 SMNVEV (reference sequence). The CDR3 consists of 13 residues. The V and J ends lost 5 bases and 2 bases respectively, with 10 bases between them.

This chain connects TRBV6-5 to TRBJ2-7, with 8 bases identical to TRBD1. The CDR3 covers 15 residues. V was pared by 4 bases and J by 5 bases, with 10 bases of the junction left unmatched. CDR1 MNHEY and CDR2 SVGAGI come from the germline V gene. This CDR3 is CASSSPNRGRNEQYF. The DNA of the CDR3 is TGTGCCAGCAGTTCACCTAACAGGGGGAGAAACGAGCAGTACTTC.

As for this clone: Germline is not matched at one junction end, which may reflect a read error. The chain carries TRBV25-1 and TRBJ2-1; TRBD2 matches at 8 bases. This CDR3 is 15 amino acids long. From germline, CDR1 is MGHDK and CDR2 SYGVNS. This CDR3 is CTSSEYKGLVGEQFF. In nucleotides, the CDR3 is TGTACCAGCAGTGAATATAAGGGACTAGTAGGTGAGCAGTTCTTC. The whole variable domain, remainder taken from reference TRBV25-1 and TRBJ2-1, is EADIYQTPRYLVIGTGKKITLECSQTMGHDKMYWYQQDPGMELHLIHYSYGVNSTEKGDLSSESTVSRIRTEHFPLTLESARPSHTSQYLCTSSEYKGLVGEQFFGPGTRLTVL.

The chain has TRBV7-2 and TRBJ2-5, with 11 bases aligning to TRBD2. CDR1 and CDR2 (germline): SGHTA, FQGNSA. J lost 2 bases, V lost 3 bases, and 8 bases had no gene match. This CDR3 contains 17 residues. The CDR3 spells CASSFSLLAGEQETQYF. CDR3 bases: TGTGCCAGCAGCTTTTCATTACTAGCGGGAGAACAAGAGACCCAGTACTTC.

Here the CDR3 reads CASSYTTGQPQHF. In nucleotides, the CDR3 is TGTGCCAGCAGTTACACTACGGGACAGCCCCAGCATTTT. The rearrangement joins TRBV6-5 to TRBJ1-5; D unresolved. V lost 2 bases to trimming and J lost 7 bases, with 9 bases between them. The CDR3 is 13 amino acids. Germline lookup yields CDR1 MNHEY and CDR2 SVGAGI.